This T cell receptor (beta chain) emerged from a study of T cell responses to AZD1222 COVID-19 vaccine. This table comes from immunoSEQ multiplex PCR, and its TCRdb copy is limited to in-frame clones, with some not included. In the table there are more than 95,000 clones, more than 75% of which are singletons. This CDR3 region has 17 residues. The J segment lost 1 base and the V segment lost 5 bases, leaving 7 bases of the junction unmatched. Germline CDR1 and CDR2: SGHNT and YYREEE (reference sequence). The rearrangement uses TRBV5-4 and TRBJ2-6; 9 nucleotides line up with TRBD1. This receptor was taken from an adult who received the MenACWY meningococcal vaccine as a control. The specimen was peripheral blood, collected 28 days after the second dose of the MenACWY control vaccine. CDR3 region: CASSRDRVGSGANVLTF. The CDR3 region has the DNA TGTGCCAGCAGTAGGGACAGGGTAGGGTCTGGGGCCAACGTCCTGACTTTC.